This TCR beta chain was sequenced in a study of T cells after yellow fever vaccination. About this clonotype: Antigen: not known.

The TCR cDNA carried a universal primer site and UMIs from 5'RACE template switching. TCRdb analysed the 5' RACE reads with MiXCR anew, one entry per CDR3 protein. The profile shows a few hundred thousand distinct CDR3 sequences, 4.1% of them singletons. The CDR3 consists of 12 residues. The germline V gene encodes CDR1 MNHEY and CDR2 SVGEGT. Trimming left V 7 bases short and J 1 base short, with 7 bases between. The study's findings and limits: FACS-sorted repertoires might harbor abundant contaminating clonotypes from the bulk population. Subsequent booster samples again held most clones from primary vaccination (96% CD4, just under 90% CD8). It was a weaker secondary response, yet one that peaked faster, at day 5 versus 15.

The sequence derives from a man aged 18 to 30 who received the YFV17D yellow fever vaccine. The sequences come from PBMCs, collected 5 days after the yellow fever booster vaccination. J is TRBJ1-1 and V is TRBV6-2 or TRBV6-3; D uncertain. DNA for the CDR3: TGTGCCAGCAATACGTGGAACACTGAAGCTTTCTTT. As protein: CASNTWNTEAFF.